Reported below is one T cell receptor (beta chain). This sample is part of a study of OX40 agonist ivuxolimab in advanced cancers. At the level of the study: Partial responses were achieved by three patients, of whom one had hepatocellular carcinoma and two had cutaneous melanoma.

The CDR3 length is 14 residues. Per germline, CDR1 MNHNY and CDR2 SVGAGI (reference sequence). The trim removed 7 bases at V and 5 bases at J, leaving 7 bases unmatched. Measured with immunoSEQ multiplex PCR; TCRdb has only the in-frame clones, and not every one. There are some 66,000 clones in the sample; roughly four fifths occur only once, and about 2.5% lies in the top ten. The sequences come from CD4+ or CD8+ T cells sorted from blood, collected in a trial of the OX40 agonist ivuxolimab. This TCR derives from an adult with an advanced solid tumor such as melanoma, head and neck, liver or kidney cancer. The gene calls are TRBV6-6 and TRBJ2-7; 11 bases are shared with TRBD1. The chain's CDR3 is CASNLRTGGNEQYF. DNA of the CDR3: TGTGCCAGCAACCTACGGACAGGGGGCAACGAGCAGTACTTC.